This T cell receptor beta chain was identified during a study of blood T cells in healthy people across ages. This clonotype showed up many times. Through a sample-barcoded 5' primer and a J-beta primer mix, a second PCR was run for roughly 7 to 12 cycles. Every cDNA was tagged by a template-switch adaptor with 12 random nucleotides. TCRdb re-derived calls from the 5' RACE reads in MiXCR, one entry per CDR3 protein. The sample contains about 400,000 distinct CDR3 sequences, about 55% of which appear only once. Russia was home to the donors, healthy Caucasian individuals aged about 6 to 90. The origin of this receptor is a man in his 60s in good health. The source material was blood.

The CDR3 loop is CASSYSGGTGFGYTF. Written as DNA, the CDR3 is TGTGCCAGCAGTTACTCGGGTGGGACAGGGTTTGGCTACACCTTC. V is TRBV6-5 and J is TRBJ1-2; 9 positions agree with TRBD1. Germline V CDR1 and CDR2: MNHEY, SVGAGI. The junction had 6 bases not matched to a gene; V was cut back by 0 bases and J by 7 bases. CDR3 length: 15 amino acids.